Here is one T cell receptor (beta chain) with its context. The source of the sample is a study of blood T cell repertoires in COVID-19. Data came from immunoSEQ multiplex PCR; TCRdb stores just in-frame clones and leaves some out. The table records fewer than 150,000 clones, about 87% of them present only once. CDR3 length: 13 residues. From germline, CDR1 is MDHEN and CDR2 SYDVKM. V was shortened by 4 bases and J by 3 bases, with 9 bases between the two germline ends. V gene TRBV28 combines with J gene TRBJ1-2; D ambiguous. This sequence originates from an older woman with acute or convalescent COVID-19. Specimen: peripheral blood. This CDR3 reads CASSSPGYYGYTF. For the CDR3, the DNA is TGTGCCAGCAGTTCCCCAGGATACTATGGCTACACCTTC.